A single sample gave rise to the 20 T cell receptor beta chains below, sequenced in a study of glioma-infiltrating T cells after dendritic cell vaccination. This table comes from immunoSEQ multiplex PCR, and its TCRdb copy is limited to in-frame clones, with some not included. The repertoire holds roughly 51,000 clones, with over 75% as singletons. Here the sequenced sample was blood, taken before dendritic cell vaccination. Every receptor here comes from a human donor with glioblastoma.

The chain recombines TRBV5-8 with TRBJ2-5, with 9 bases matching TRBD2. CDR3 length: 15 residues. J gave up 5 bases and V 0 bases, and 5 bases lay outside the gene matches. Germline V lookup: CDR1 SGHTS, CDR2 YDEGEE. The CDR3 loop is CASSLGSSGVETQYF. The CDR3 coding sequence is TGTGCCAGCAGCTTGGGTTCTAGCGGGGTGGAGACCCAGTACTTC.

For this clone: At one end, the junction sequence differs from germline, possibly due to a read error. The chain links TRBV6-1 to TRBJ2-7; D is uncertain. The CDR3 has 12 residues. Germline CDR1 is MNHNS and CDR2 is SASEGT. The CDR3, as DNA: TGTGCCGGCAGTGAGTGGCAACCCGAGCAGTACTTC. Translation gives CAGSEWQPEQYF.

CDR3 sequence (DNA): TGTGCCAGCAGCACCGGACAGGGCTATAATGGCTACACCTTC. This codes for CASSTGQGYNGYTF. The J gene is TRBJ1-2, the V gene TRBV7-2; 8 nucleotides align to TRBD1. The germline CDR1 and CDR2 sequences are SGHTA and FQGNSA. The CDR3 consists of 14 residues. With V trimmed by 5 bases and J by 6 bases, 8 bases remained unmatched.

The chain links TRBV9 to TRBJ2-1; 8 bases line up with TRBD2. This CDR3 is built from 14 residues. Per the germline V gene, CDR1 is SGDLS and CDR2 is YYNGEE. The ends lost 6 bases at V and 2 bases at J; junction bases unmatched: 4. The CDR3 nucleotides read TGTGCCAGCACCCCGGGAGGGACCTACAATGAGCAGTTCTTC. It encodes CASTPGGTYNEQFF.

The chain carries TRBV19 and TRBJ1-1, with TRBD1 matching over 8 bases. There are 14 residues in the CDR3. The germline V gene has CDR1 LNHDA and CDR2 SQIVND (reference sequence). V lost 7 bases and J lost 1; bases outside the gene matches: 5. The CDR3 loop is CASILDRANTEAFF. The CDR3 DNA is TGTGCCAGTATCCTGGACAGGGCGAACACTGAAGCTTTCTTT.

This clone occurred once. V gene TRBV7-6 combines with J gene TRBJ1-3, with a tentative D call TRBD1 (6 bases). V was pared by 0 bases and J by 4 bases, with 13 bases between. Germline CDR1 reads SGHVS; CDR2 reads FNYEAQ. CDR3 length: 16 amino acids. CDR3 in amino acids: CASSLARGGPGNTIYF. The CDR3 nucleotides read TGTGCCAGCAGCTTAGCGCGCGGGGGGCCGGGAAACACCATATATTTT.

This sequence joins TRBV18 and TRBJ2-7; 12 bases line up with TRBD2. There are 17 residues in the CDR3. The V and J ends lost 2 bases and 0 bases, in that order; junction bases with no gene match: 5. Germline CDR1 and CDR2: KGHSH and LQKENI. The CDR3 loop reads CASSPIPSGGASYEQYF. DNA of the CDR3: TGTGCCAGCTCACCAATACCTAGCGGGGGGGCCTCCTACGAGCAGTACTTC.

The chain combines TRBV6-4 with TRBJ2-1; TRBD1 matches 9 bases. The CDR3 consists of 15 residues. Germline CDR1 reads MRHNA; CDR2 reads SNTAGT. J was trimmed by 8 bases and V by 7 bases; bases with no gene match: 12. The CDR3 bases are TGTGCCAGCAAGTCTCAGGACAGGGGTGTCCATGAGCAGTTCTTC. Translated, it gives CASKSQDRGVHEQFF.

This CDR3 reads CASSNQGGTEAFF. In DNA form, the CDR3 reads TGTGCCAGCAGCAACCAGGGAGGCACTGAAGCTTTCTTT. This chain uses TRBV11-2 with TRBJ1-1; D is possibly TRBD1 (5 bases). The CDR3 covers 13 residues. CDR1 and CDR2 (germline): SGHAT, FQNNGV. The V gene lost 5 bases and the J gene lost 4 bases, with 11 bases spanning the gap.

The J gene is TRBJ2-5, the V gene TRBV19; 9 nucleotides align to TRBD1. The V segment lost 2 bases and the J segment 10 bases; nucleotides outside the gene matches: 8. Germline CDR1 LNHDA, CDR2 SQIVND (reference sequence). This CDR3 has 14 amino acids. The CDR3 bases are TGTGCCAGTAGTATACGGGACAGGGCCGTCGTCCAGTACTTC. Protein: CASSIRDRAVVQYF.

V usage is TRBV11-2 and J usage is TRBJ2-2; tentatively, D is TRBD1 (7 bases). V was shortened by 5 bases and J by 13 bases, with 20 bases between the two germline ends. Per germline, CDR1 SGHAT and CDR2 FQNNGV. This CDR3 contains 14 residues. CDR3 bases: TGTGCCAGCAGCCCAGGACAGGCCACGCGGGGGCTGTTTTTT. Its protein is CASSPGQATRGLFF.

This clone was seen once. The chain joins TRBV9 to TRBJ2-5; 12 bases map to TRBD2. This CDR3 comprises 15 residues. Germline CDR1 SGDLS, CDR2 YYNGEE. V was pared by 3 bases and J by 6 bases, with 6 bases of the junction left unmatched. This chain's CDR3 is CASSASGGAIQTQYF. CDR3 DNA sequence: TGTGCCAGCAGCGCTAGCGGGGGGGCCATTCAGACCCAGTACTTC.

This chain connects TRBV25-1 to TRBJ2-1; 14 nucleotides match TRBD2. This CDR3 is 15 amino acids long. The junction had 3 bases not matched to a gene; V was cut back by 6 bases and J by 5 bases. CDR1 is MGHDK and CDR2 is SYGVNS in the germline V gene. The CDR3 loop is CASSSTSGGDNEQFF. CDR3 nucleotides: TGTGCCAGCAGCTCGACTAGCGGGGGGGACAATGAGCAGTTCTTC.

V gene TRBV5-1 combines with J gene TRBJ1-2; 10 nucleotides align to TRBD1. V shed 0 bases and J 4 bases; nucleotides not matched to a gene: 6. The CDR3 has 16 amino acids. CDR1 is SGHRS, CDR2 YFSETQ, per germline. The CDR3 DNA reads as TGCGCCAGCAGCTTGGCCCGACAGGGGGCTATCTATGGCTACACCTTC. Its protein product is CASSLARQGAIYGYTF.

The chain is built from TRBV4-2 and TRBJ2-2; 11 bases are shared with TRBD2. The CDR3 is 17 amino acids. Unmatched junction bases numbered 2, after V lost 2 bases and J lost 0 bases. CDR1 is LGHNA, CDR2 YNFKEQ, per germline. Here the CDR3 reads CASSQTSGGPNTGELFF. DNA of the CDR3: TGTGCCAGCAGCCAAACTAGCGGGGGCCCGAACACCGGGGAGCTGTTTTTT.

This chain uses TRBV25-1 with TRBJ1-5; TRBD1 aligns across 8 bases. V was clipped by 4 bases and J by 4 bases; unmatched bases: 6. Germline CDR1 MGHDK, CDR2 SYGVNS. The CDR3 is 15 amino acids. CDR3 in amino acids: CASSADRAQNQPQHF. CDR3 coding DNA: TGTGCCAGCAGTGCGGACAGGGCACAAAATCAGCCCCAGCATTTT.

The V call is TRBV4-3, the J call TRBJ2-1; 10 bases are a match to TRBD2. The CDR3 has 15 amino acids. The germline gives CDR1 LGHNA, CDR2 YSLEER. The junction had 1 base not matched to a gene; V was cut back by 1 base and J by 4 bases. The CDR3 reads CASSQVSGGYNEQFF. Written as DNA, the CDR3 is TGCGCCAGCAGCCAAGTTAGCGGGGGGTACAATGAGCAGTTCTTC.

The chain employs TRBV27 and TRBJ2-7; TRBD1 might be the D (5 bases). The CDR3 has 16 amino acids. The ends were cut back, 2 bases at V and 1 base at J, with 15 bases in the middle. The germline V gene encodes CDR1 MNHEY and CDR2 SMNVEV (reference sequence). DNA of the CDR3: TGTGCCAGCAGTTTAACCGTGGGGCTTCTATCCTACGAGCAGTACTTC. Protein: CASSLTVGLLSYEQYF.

The genes are TRBV11-2 and TRBJ1-1; possibly TRBD1 for D (5 bases). The CDR3 totals 19 residues. Trimming took 0 bases from V and 3 from J, leaving 23 bases between them. Germline CDR1 reads SGHAT; CDR2 reads FQNNGV. This CDR3 reads CASSLDYGRVINQDTEAFF. The CDR3 DNA is TGTGCCAGCAGCTTAGATTATGGCAGGGTAATCAATCAGGACACTGAAGCTTTCTTT.

The chain has TRBV11-2 and TRBJ2-3, with D unresolved. The germline V and J ends were trimmed by 2 bases and 2 bases, with 14 bases remaining between them. Germline lookup yields CDR1 SGHAT and CDR2 FQNNGV. The CDR3 loop spans 16 amino acids. The CDR3 nucleotides read TGTGCCAGCAGCTTATTCTTAGGCGGCCCCACAGATACGCAGTATTTT. Protein sequence: CASSLFLGGPTDTQYF.